The rows below give T cell receptor beta chains drawn from one sample of a study of shared clonotypes between healthy human individuals. TCRdb's table, derived via immunoSEQ multiplex PCR, lists solely in-frame clones and lacks some. The sample comprises about a million clones, 75% of which are singletons, and approximately 1.5% rests with the top ten. The sample consisted of memory CD4+ T cells sorted from blood. The receptor source for this set is a man aged 18 to 29 in good health. Both conserved end residues are part of each CDR3. A D gene is named only where the DNA matches it firmly. Not every row has a clone size; where given, it reads once, few, many or a size class.

D gene | J gene | V gene | clone size | CDR3 protein | CDR3 DNA
TRBD1 | TRBJ1-5 | TRBV4-2 | many | CASSQEPSQGARQPQHF | TGTGCCAGCAGCCAAGAGCCTTCTCAGGGGGCAAGGCAGCCCCAGCATTTT
TRBD1 | TRBJ1-5 | TRBV7-8 | many | CASSPGGTGGRQPQHF | TGTGCCAGCAGCCCCGGGGGGACAGGCGGGAGGCAGCCCCAGCATTTT
. | TRBJ2-3 | TRBV6-5 | . | CASSYSRQITDTQYF | TGTGCCAGCAGTTACTCGAGGCAAATCACAGATACGCAGTATTTT
TRBD2 | TRBJ2-1 | TRBV9 | once | CASSVSGSSYNEQFF | TGTGCCAGCAGCGTCAGCGGGAGCTCCTACAATGAGCAGTTCTTC
. | TRBJ1-4 | TRBV5-1 | . | CASSLGAREGEKLFF | TGCGCCAGCAGCTTGGGAGCAAGAGAAGGTGAAAAACTGTTTTTT
TRBD1 | TRBJ1-4 | TRBV19 | few | CASSRTGGRIDEKLFF | TGTGCCAGTAGCCGGACAGGGGGCAGAATCGATGAAAAACTGTTTTTT
TRBD2 | TRBJ2-3 | TRBV5-5 | . | CASSSTLSGVSTDTQYF | TGTGCCAGCAGCTCCACCCTTAGCGGGGTCTCCACAGATACGCAGTATTTT
. | TRBJ1-5 | TRBV27 | . | CASSLSIAANQPQHF | TGTGCCAGCAGTTTATCAATTGCAGCTAATCAGCCCCAGCATTTT
TRBD2 | TRBJ2-2 | TRBV9 | few | CASSVAGGTSMNTGELFF | TGTGCCAGCAGCGTAGCTGGAGGGACTAGTATGAACACCGGGGAGCTGTTTTTT
. | TRBJ1-1 | TRBV18 | . | CASSPAEQGRASSFF | TGTGCCAGCTCACCCGCCGAGCAGGGCCGGGCCTCGTCTTTCTTT
. | TRBJ1-1 | TRBV29-1 | . | CSVGQDGGTEAFF | TGCAGCGTGGGGCAAGATGGGGGCACTGAAGCTTTCTTT
. | TRBJ2-2 | TRBV7-2 | . | CASSYYSASTGELFF | TGTGCCAGCAGCTATTACTCAGCTTCCACCGGGGAGCTGTTTTTT
. | TRBJ2-2 | TRBV19 | . | CASNPTVTGELFF | TGTGCCAGTAACCCTACAGTCACCGGGGAGCTGTTTTTT
. | TRBJ1-1 | TRBV30 | many | CAWIAGPVNTEAFF | TGTGCCTGGATTGCAGGGCCGGTAAACACTGAAGCTTTCTTT
. | TRBJ2-7 | TRBV30 | . | CAWSVPASTREQYF | TGTGCCTGGAGTGTACCGGCTAGTACGCGCGAGCAGTACTTC
. | TRBJ2-6 | TRBV5-1 | . | CASSWGPPTSGANVLTF | TGCGCCAGCAGCTGGGGACCGCCGACCTCTGGGGCCAACGTCCTGACTTTC
TRBD1 | TRBJ1-2 | TRBV30 | . | CAWSDREGYTF | TGTGCCTGGAGCGACAGGGAAGGCTACACCTTC
. | TRBJ2-5 | TRBV5-6 | . | CASSRTGYQETQYF | TGTGCCAGCAGCCGAACAGGGTACCAAGAGACCCAGTACTTC
. | TRBJ2-7 | TRBV27 | . | CASSLLGWSYEQYF | TGTGCCAGCAGTTTGTTGGGTTGGTCCTACGAGCAGTACTTC
. | TRBJ1-1 | TRBV7-2 | . | CASSRASEAFF | TGTGCCAGCAGCCGGGCCTCTGAAGCTTTCTTT
TRBD2 | TRBJ2-1 | TRBV7-2 | . | CASSSSGGYHNEQFF | TGTGCCAGCAGCTCTAGCGGGGGATACCACAATGAGCAGTTCTTC
. | TRBJ2-3 | TRBV11-2 | . | CASSLDQFGGTDTQYF | TGTGCCAGCAGCTTAGATCAATTTGGGGGCACAGATACGCAGTATTTT
. | TRBJ2-1 | TRBV4-1 | . | CASSSRGLNEQFF | TGCGCCAGCAGTAGCAGGGGTCTCAATGAGCAGTTCTTC
. | TRBJ1-5 | TRBV6-1 | . | CASSEGLKGNQPQHF | TGTGCCAGCAGTGAAGGTCTGAAGGGCAATCAGCCCCAGCATTTT
TRBD2 | TRBJ2-1 | TRBV7-9 | . | CASSSLKVAGDYNEQFF | TGTGCCAGCAGCTCCCTTAAAGTAGCGGGGGACTACAATGAGCAGTTCTTC
. | TRBJ2-3 | TRBV10-3 | few | CAISGQGKTDTQYF | TGTGCCATCAGTGGGCAGGGGAAGACAGATACGCAGTATTTT
TRBD2 | TRBJ2-7 | TRBV5-1 | . | CASSWGTSGRNYEQYF | TGCGCCAGCAGCTGGGGGACTAGCGGGCGAAACTACGAGCAGTACTTC
. | TRBJ2-6 | TRBV5-4 | . | CASVAGAGANVLTF | TGTGCCAGCGTGGCAGGTGCTGGGGCCAACGTCCTGACTTTC
TRBD2 | TRBJ2-1 | TRBV15 | . | CATSRDRPAGDNEQFF | TGTGCCACCAGCAGAGATAGGCCAGCGGGAGACAATGAGCAGTTCTTC
TRBD1 | TRBJ2-5 | TRBV5-1 | . | CASSSRTGRMEETQYF | TGCGCCAGCAGTTCTCGGACAGGGAGAATGGAAGAGACCCAGTACTTC
. | TRBJ2-3 | TRBV5-1 | . | CASSFGGDADTQYF | TGCGCCAGCAGCTTCGGAGGGGATGCAGATACGCAGTATTTT
. | TRBJ1-2 | TRBV19 | . | CASSIGVRQSSYGYTF | TGTGCCAGTAGTATAGGAGTGAGACAGTCTTCCTACGGCTACACCTTC
. | TRBJ1-6 | TRBV19 | . | CASSMEITSSYNSPLHF | TGTGCCAGTAGTATGGAAATCACGAGCTCCTATAATTCACCCCTCCACTTT
TRBD1 | TRBJ2-7 | TRBV5-1 | . | CASSSDRGIYEQYF | TGCGCCAGCAGCTCGGACAGGGGAATCTACGAGCAGTACTTC
TRBD1 | TRBJ1-1 | TRBV19 | . | CASSKGERTGGTEAFF | TGTGCCAGTAGTAAGGGAGAAAGGACAGGGGGGACTGAAGCTTTCTTT
TRBD1 | TRBJ1-2 | TRBV5-1 | . | CASSSTVTGAGYTF | TGCGCCAGCAGCTCAACGGTGACAGGGGCTGGCTACACCTTC
. | TRBJ2-3 | TRBV6-6 | . | CASRRDASTDTQYF | TGTGCCAGCCGACGAGACGCGAGCACAGATACGCAGTATTTT
TRBD1 | TRBJ1-6 | TRBV30 | . | CAWSVQGSPLHF | TGTGCCTGGAGTGTACAGGGGTCACCCCTCCACTTT
TRBD1 | TRBJ1-4 | TRBV5-4 | . | CASELIGQGGEKLFF | TGTGCCAGCGAGCTGATAGGACAGGGCGGGGAAAAACTGTTTTTT
. | TRBJ2-7 | TRBV7-9 | . | CASSPQGMSDEQYF | TGTGCCAGCAGCCCCCAAGGGATGTCCGACGAGCAGTACTTC
TRBD1 | TRBJ1-2 | TRBV19 | . | CASSDYRGRVHGYTF | TGTGCCAGTAGTGACTACAGGGGGAGAGTTCATGGCTACACCTTC
. | TRBJ2-7 | TRBV28 | . | CASFHKGLSYEQYF | TGTGCCAGCTTCCACAAAGGGCTATCCTACGAGCAGTACTTC
. | TRBJ1-5 | TRBV6-1 | . | CASRDGQTSNQPQHF | TGTGCCAGCAGGGACGGCCAAACGAGCAATCAGCCCCAGCATTTT
. | TRBJ1-2 | TRBV10-3 | . | CAISDRVEGYGYTF | TGTGCCATCAGTGACAGGGTAGAGGGCTATGGCTACACCTTC
. | TRBJ2-7 | TRBV28 | . | CASSSSNYEQYF | TGTGCCAGCAGTTCCTCAAACTACGAGCAGTACTTC
. | TRBJ1-5 | TRBV2 | few | CASTRSPNQPQHF | TGTGCCAGCACCCGGTCTCCTAATCAGCCCCAGCATTTT
TRBD1 | TRBJ1-2 | TRBV5-1 | . | CASSPSPTGGASGYTF | TGCGCCAGCAGCCCAAGCCCCACAGGGGGGGCCTCTGGCTACACCTTC
TRBD2 | TRBJ2-3 | TRBV12-5 | . | CASGSGLAADTQYF | TGTGCTAGTGGTTCGGGACTAGCGGCAGATACGCAGTATTTT
TRBD1 | TRBJ1-1 | TRBV7-7 | . | CASRGWNTEAFF | TGTGCGAGCAGGGGGTGGAACACTGAAGCTTTCTTT
. | TRBJ2-3 | TRBV9 | once | CASSVEPVTGKTSTDTQYF | TGTGCCAGCAGCGTAGAACCTGTAACGGGGAAGACTAGCACAGATACGCAGTATTTT
TRBD1 | TRBJ2-5 | TRBV5-6 | . | CASSSGQAFGETQYF | TGTGCCAGCAGCTCCGGACAGGCCTTCGGCGAGACCCAGTACTTC
. | TRBJ1-1 | TRBV18 | . | CASSGGTEAFF | TGTGCCAGCTCCGGGGGAACTGAAGCTTTCTTT
TRBD2 | TRBJ2-4 | TRBV11-2 | . | CASSPGLAENIQYF | TGTGCCAGCAGCCCTGGACTAGCGGAAAACATTCAGTACTTC
TRBD1 | TRBJ2-5 | TRBV5-6 | many | CASSFGTGGRETQYF | TGTGCCAGCAGCTTCGGGACAGGGGGTCGAGAGACCCAGTACTTC
. | TRBJ1-5 | TRBV18 | once | CASSPVWSEAPQHF | TGTGCCAGCTCACCGGTCTGGTCTGAGGCGCCCCAGCATTTT